These 20 T cell receptor beta chains originate from one sample sequenced in a study of regulatory T cells in long-lasting Graves disease. Arm-PCR of CDR3 regions and iRepertoire HTBI primers were the basis on which TCR beta libraries were built. TCRdb ran MiXCR on the multiplex PCR reads and lists one entry per CDR3 protein. The sample records roughly 300,000 distinct CDR3 sequences, 20% to 25% being singletons. Time point meaning: persistent/refractory GD, antithyroid drugs over 5 years with positive TRAb. Scientists built the TCR library using RNA that was extracted from PBMCs. The specimen was peripheral blood mononuclear cells (PBMCs), collected when the disease was refractory, from a patient treated with antithyroid drugs. These receptors were collected from a female donor with Graves disease.

This clonotype has ten or more counts. The genes are TRBV6-2 or TRBV6-3 and TRBJ1-2; D unclear. The CDR3 is made up of 16 amino acids. The ends were cut back, 5 bases at V and 4 bases at J, with 20 bases in the middle. From germline, CDR1 is MNHEY and CDR2 SVGEGT. The CDR3 loop is CASSEAVGLATYGYTF. CDR3 nucleotides: TGTGCCAGCAGTGAAGCGGTAGGACTCGCAACCTATGGCTACACCTTC.

In this sample, this clonotype turned up many times. The V call is TRBV6-1, the J call TRBJ1-1, with a weak D call TRBD1 (5 bases). Trimming removed 7 bases from V and 0 bases from J, with 12 bases in between. The CDR3 is made up of 14 amino acids. Germline V lookup: CDR1 MNHNS, CDR2 SASEGT. In DNA form, the CDR3 reads TGTGCCAGCACCCGAAACAGGATGAACACTGAAGCTTTCTTT. Translating gives CASTRNRMNTEAFF.

This clonotype was observed many times. The chain joins TRBV7-9 to TRBJ1-1, with 8 bases that match TRBD1. The CDR3 has 15 residues. Germline CDR1 reads SEHNR; CDR2 reads FQNEAQ (reference sequence). J gave up 4 bases and V 5 bases, and 9 bases lay outside the gene matches. In nucleotides, the CDR3 is TGTGCCAGCAGCCCAGGACAGGGTTACGGCACTGAAGCTTTCTTT. It yields the protein CASSPGQGYGTEAFF.

V is TRBV29-1 and J is TRBJ1-3, with D unclear. V was clipped by 1 base and J by 9 bases, with 10 bases between them. This CDR3 comprises 12 residues. CDR1 is SQVTM, CDR2 ANQGSEA, per germline. The CDR3 DNA reads as TGCAGCGTTGAAGCCGGCGATTCCACCATATATTTT. This sequence encodes CSVEAGDSTIYF.

This clonotype was seen at least ten times. V is TRBV6-5 and J is TRBJ1-1; possibly TRBD1 for D (6 bases). From germline, CDR1 is MNHEY and CDR2 SVGAGI. V lost 4 bases to trimming and J lost 0 bases, with 21 bases between them. The CDR3 is 18 amino acids. The CDR3 sequence is CASSSATRYREMNTEAFF. The CDR3, as DNA: TGTGCCAGCAGTTCCGCGACCCGTTACAGGGAGATGAACACTGAAGCTTTCTTT.

At least ten counts were recorded for this clonotype. V usage is TRBV20-1 and J usage is TRBJ2-5, with D possibly TRBD1 on 5 matching bases. This CDR3 region has 13 residues. The V end lost 2 bases, the J end lost 2 bases, and 9 bases lay between the germline ends. Germline V lookup: CDR1 DFQATT, CDR2 SNEGSKA (reference sequence). CDR3 coding DNA: TGCAGTGCTAGACACACAGGTCAAGAGACCCAGTACTTC. It encodes CSARHTGQETQYF.

This clonotype was detected ten times or more. The chain has TRBV20-1 and TRBJ2-7; D might be TRBD1 or TRBD2, each matching 5 bases. The CDR3 totals 16 residues. Germline CDR1 is DFQATT and CDR2 is SNEGSKA (reference sequence). Between the trimmed V and J ends, which lost 0 bases and 0 bases, there was a span of 15 bases. CDR3 loop: CSARESGRDPSYEQYF. The DNA for the CDR3 is TGCAGTGCTAGAGAGTCAGGCAGGGACCCCTCCTACGAGCAGTACTTC.

In the case of this clonotype: This clone may be a read error of a much larger clone one base away. Here the CDR3 omits its conserved ending phenylalanine or tryptophan, so a read error is the likely source. The V and J genes are TRBV6-2 or TRBV6-3 and TRBJ1-1; D not resolved. The CDR3 extends over 17 amino acids. The ends were cut back, 0 bases at V and 5 bases at J, with 19 bases in the middle. Germline CDR1 is MNHEY and CDR2 is SVGEGT. CDR3 coding DNA: TGTGCCAGCAGTTACTCGATTGTCCAATCGCTTGGGACTGAAGCTTTCCTT. This translates into CASSYSIVQSLGTEAFL.

At least ten counts were recorded for this clonotype. This may stem from a read error, because a much larger clone lies one nucleotide away. The chain has TRBV28 and TRBJ1-2; 8 bases match TRBD1. The germline V gene has CDR1 MDHEN and CDR2 SYDVKM. The CDR3 has 15 amino acids. V dropped 4 bases and J dropped 4; count of bases not matched to a gene: 8. The DNA for the CDR3 is TGTGCCAGCAGTTCCGGGACAGGCGGCCTCTATGGCTACACCTTC. This sequence encodes CASSSGTGGLYGYTF.

At least ten counts were recorded for this clonotype. The CDR3 DNA follows: TGCGCCAGCAGTGGGCTAGGACAGGGGTACCAAGAGACCCAGTACTTC. Residues: CASSGLGQGYQETQYF. This chain joins TRBV10-2 and TRBJ2-5, with 9 bases aligning to TRBD1. CDR3 size: 16 residues. After removal of 4 bases from V and 0 bases from J, the junction contained 6 bases not matched to a gene. Per germline, CDR1 WSHSY and CDR2 SAAADI.

This clonotype was counted at least ten times. The chain has TRBV27 and TRBJ2-7, with D possibly matching TRBD1 (5 bases). The length of the CDR3 is 16 residues. Trimming removed 0 bases at V and 3 bases at J, with 15 bases between. In germline, CDR1 is MNHEY, CDR2 SMNVEV (reference sequence). CDR3 residues: CASSLSSSQGLYEQYF. The CDR3 coding sequence is TGTGCCAGCAGTTTATCGAGTAGCCAGGGCCTCTACGAGCAGTACTTC.

This clonotype was seen at least ten times. The gene calls are TRBV7-2 and TRBJ2-5, with a weak D call TRBD1 (8 bases). Trimming removed 1 base at V and 4 bases at J, with 16 bases between. This CDR3 region has 16 residues. Germline-derived CDR1 and CDR2 are SGHTA and FQGNSA. The CDR3 protein is CASSLVGGTGRETQYF. The DNA for the CDR3 is TGTGCCAGCAGCTTAGTGGGGGGGACAGGTCGAGAGACCCAGTACTTC.

In regard to this clonotype: Without the conserved terminal phenylalanine or tryptophan, this CDR3 likely stems from a read error. The CDR3 DNA reads as TGCAGTGCTCTGAGGAGCGGGAGGTACAATGAGCAGTTCCTC. Translating it yields CSALRSGRYNEQFL. The genes are TRBV20-1 and TRBJ2-1; 9 positions agree with TRBD2. Germline V gene data show CDR1 as DFQATT and CDR2 as SNEGSKA (reference sequence). Unmatched junction bases numbered 6, after V lost 5 bases and J lost 4 bases. The CDR3 contains 14 residues.

This clonotype was counted many times. The chain joins TRBV30 to TRBJ1-5; a possible D gene is TRBD1 (5 bases). The CDR3 totals 12 residues. V lost 3 bases and J lost 2, with 5 bases in between. Germline V lookup: CDR1 GTSNPN, CDR2 SVGIG (reference sequence). CDR3 bases: TGTGCCTGGAGCAGGGGCAATCAGCCCCAGCATTTT. Translating it yields CAWSRGNQPQHF.

The rearrangement joins TRBV14 to TRBJ1-6, with D perhaps TRBD1 (6 bases). Germline CDR1 and CDR2: SGHDN and FVKESK. The CDR3 runs to 17 residues. Trimming removed 1 base from V and 8 bases from J, with 18 bases in between. CDR3 in amino acids: CASSQASGTTTHSPLHF. CDR3 in DNA: TGTGCCAGCAGCCAAGCCTCCGGGACAACAACCCATTCACCCCTCCACTTT.

Many counts were recorded for this clonotype. J is TRBJ2-7 and V is TRBV15, with 10 bases aligning to TRBD2. Germline values: CDR1 LNHNV, CDR2 YYDKDF (reference sequence). Unmatched junction bases numbered 7, after V lost 0 bases and J lost 5 bases. The length of the CDR3 is 16 residues. CDR3 DNA sequence: TGTGCCACCAGCAGAGAAGGAGCGGGAGGGCCCGACGAGCAGTACTTC. It codes for CATSREGAGGPDEQYF. Using reference TRBV15 and TRBJ2-7 for the parts outside the CDR3, the full variable domain is DAMVIQNPRYQVTQFGKPVTLSCSQTLNHNVMYWYQQKSSQAPKLLFHYYDKDFNNEADTPDNFQSRRPNTSFCFLDIRSPGLGDTAMYLCATSREGAGGPDEQYFGPGTRLTVT.

A few counts support this clonotype. J is TRBJ2-7 and V is TRBV7-9; 7 bases align to TRBD1. CDR3 length equals 15 residues. In germline, CDR1 is SEHNR, CDR2 FQNEAQ (reference sequence). Trimming removed 1 base from V and 5 bases from J; junction bases left unmatched: 8. In nucleotides, the CDR3 is TGTGCCAGCAGCTTAGTGATGAGGGGGCGGAACGAGCAGTACTTC. Protein: CASSLVMRGRNEQYF. The variable domain in full, with the rest retrieved from reference TRBV7-9 and TRBJ2-7, is DTGVSQNPRHKITKRGQNVTFRCDPISEHNRLYWYRQTLGQGPEFLTYFQNEAQLEKSRLLSDRFSAERPKGSFSTLEIQRTEQGDSAMYLCASSLVMRGRNEQYFGPGTRLTVT.

There are a few counts of this clonotype. The rearrangement joins TRBV20-1 to TRBJ2-4; D gene unclear. Trimming removed 7 bases from V and 0 bases from J, with 13 bases in between. In germline, CDR1 is DFQATT, CDR2 SNEGSKA (reference sequence). The CDR3 covers 14 residues. In nucleotides, the CDR3 is TGCAGTGTTTTCGTGCGATTAGCCAAAAACATTCAGTACTTC. It is translated as CSVFVRLAKNIQYF.

The rearrangement uses TRBV29-1 and TRBJ2-7; 10 nucleotides align to TRBD2. The CDR3 has 12 residues. Germline-derived CDR1 and CDR2 are SQVTM and ANQGSEA. The trim removed 8 bases at V and 3 bases at J, leaving 4 bases unmatched. CDR3 sequence: CSPSGRDYEQYF. CDR3 DNA sequence: TGCAGCCCCAGCGGGAGGGACTACGAGCAGTACTTC.

This clonotype occurred many times. V and J are TRBV13 and TRBJ2-7; D ambiguous. V was clipped by 3 bases and J by 0 bases, with 6 bases between them. CDR1 is PRHDT and CDR2 is FYEKMQ in the germline V gene (reference sequence). This CDR3 spans 13 amino acids. CDR3 residues: CASSFRNSYEQYF. CDR3 bases: TGTGCCAGCAGCTTCAGGAACTCCTACGAGCAGTACTTC. Complete variable domain (other parts from reference TRBV13 and TRBJ2-7): AAGVIQSPRHLIKEKRETATLKCYPIPRHDTVYWYQQGPGQDPQFLISFYEKMQSDKGSIPDRFSAQQFSDYHSELNMSSLELGDSALYFCASSFRNSYEQYFGPGTRLTVT.